This T cell receptor beta chain was recorded in a study of patients and donors after allogeneic stem cell transplantation. TCRdb redid the calling of the RT-PCR reads with MiXCR, one entry per CDR3 protein. The sample holds roughly 880,000 distinct CDR3 sequences, over 15% seen once. Germline CDR1 SGHRS, CDR2 YFSETQ. With 4 bases clipped from V and 0 bases from J, the junction kept 6 bases outside the gene matches. CDR3 length equals 16 residues. This clonotype showed up just a few times. The genes are TRBV5-1 and TRBJ2-2, with 7 bases matching TRBD2. The TCR sequence derives from a human donor who was either an allogeneic HSCT recipient or a stem cell or donor lymphocyte infusion donor (not recorded which). It is not recorded whose cells these are; they may come from a transplant donor. Specimen: blood, either unsorted or a sorted T cell fraction (not recorded which). CDR3 in amino acids: CASSPGGGPNTGELFF. The CDR3 DNA follows: TGCGCCAGCAGCCCGGGGGGAGGGCCGAACACCGGGGAGCTGTTTTTT.